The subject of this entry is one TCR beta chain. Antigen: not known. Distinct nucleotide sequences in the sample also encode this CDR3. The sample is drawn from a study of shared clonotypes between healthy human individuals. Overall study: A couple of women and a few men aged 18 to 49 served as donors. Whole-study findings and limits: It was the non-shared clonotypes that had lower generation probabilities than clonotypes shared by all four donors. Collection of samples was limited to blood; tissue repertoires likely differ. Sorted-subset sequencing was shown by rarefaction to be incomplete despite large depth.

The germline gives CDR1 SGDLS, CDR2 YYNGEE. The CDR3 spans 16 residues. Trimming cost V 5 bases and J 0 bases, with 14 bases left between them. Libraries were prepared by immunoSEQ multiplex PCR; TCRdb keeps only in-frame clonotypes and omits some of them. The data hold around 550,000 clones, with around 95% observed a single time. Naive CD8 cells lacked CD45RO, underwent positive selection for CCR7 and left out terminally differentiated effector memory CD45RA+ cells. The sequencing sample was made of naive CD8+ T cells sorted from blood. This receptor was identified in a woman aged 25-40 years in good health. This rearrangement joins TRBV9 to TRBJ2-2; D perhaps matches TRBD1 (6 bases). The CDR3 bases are TGTGCCAGCAGTTCGGGACAAGGCGCGAACACCGGGGAGCTGTTTTTT. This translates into CASSSGQGANTGELFF.